This T cell receptor beta chain was captured in a study of control samples from healthy donors and cancer patients. The length of the CDR3 is 15 residues. V lost 3 bases, J lost 2 bases, and 9 bases stayed unmatched. Per germline, CDR1 GTSNPN and CDR2 SVGIG (reference sequence). The method was immunoSEQ multiplex PCR; TCRdb's version includes in-frame clones alone and lacks a portion of them. The table shows about 38,000 clones, with about 83% occurring only once. The TCR originated in an older woman with lung cancer. Sequencing was done on a sample of PBMCs. The chain uses TRBV30 and TRBJ2-7; 8 bases are shared with TRBD2. CDR3 sequence (DNA): TGTGCCTGGAGCCGAAGCGGGAGCCAAGCCTACGAGCAGTACTTC. Amino acids: CAWSRSGSQAYEQYF. Looking up the rest from reference TRBV30 and TRBJ2-7 gives the full variable domain: SQTIHQWPATLVQPVGSPLSLECTVEGTSNPNLYWYRQAAGRGLQLLFYSVGIGQISSEVPQNLSASRPQDRQFILSSKKLLLSDSGFYLCAWSRSGSQAYEQYFGPGTRLTVT.